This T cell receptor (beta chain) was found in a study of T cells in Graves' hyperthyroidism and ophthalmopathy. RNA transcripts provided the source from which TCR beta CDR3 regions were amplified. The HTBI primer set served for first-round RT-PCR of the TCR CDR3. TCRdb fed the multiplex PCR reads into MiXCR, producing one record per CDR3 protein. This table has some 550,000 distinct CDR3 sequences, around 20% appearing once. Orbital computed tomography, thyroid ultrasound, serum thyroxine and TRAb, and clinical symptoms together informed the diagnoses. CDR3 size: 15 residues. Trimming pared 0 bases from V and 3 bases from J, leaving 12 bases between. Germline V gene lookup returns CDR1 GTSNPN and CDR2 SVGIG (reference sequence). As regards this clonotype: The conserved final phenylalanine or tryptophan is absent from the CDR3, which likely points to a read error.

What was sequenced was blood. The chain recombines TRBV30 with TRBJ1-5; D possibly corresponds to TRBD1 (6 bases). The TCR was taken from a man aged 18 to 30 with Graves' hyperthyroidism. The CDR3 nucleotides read TGTGCCTGGAGTGTACGGCAGGGGATCAATCAGCCCCAGCATTAT. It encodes CAWSVRQGINQPQHY.